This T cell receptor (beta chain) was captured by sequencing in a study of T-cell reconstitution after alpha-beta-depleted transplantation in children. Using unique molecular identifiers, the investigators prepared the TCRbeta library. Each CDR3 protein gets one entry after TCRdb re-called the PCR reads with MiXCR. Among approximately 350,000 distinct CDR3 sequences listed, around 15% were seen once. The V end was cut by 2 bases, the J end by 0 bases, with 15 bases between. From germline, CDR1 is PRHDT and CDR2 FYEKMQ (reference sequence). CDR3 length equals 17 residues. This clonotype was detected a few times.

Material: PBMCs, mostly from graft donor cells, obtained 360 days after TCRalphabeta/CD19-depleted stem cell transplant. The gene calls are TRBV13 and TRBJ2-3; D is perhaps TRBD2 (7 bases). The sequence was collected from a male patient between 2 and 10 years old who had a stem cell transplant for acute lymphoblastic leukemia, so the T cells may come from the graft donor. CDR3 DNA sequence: TGTGCCAGCAGCTTACGGGGGGCAGGGGCTAGCACAGATACGCAGTATTTT. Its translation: CASSLRGAGASTDTQYF.